The 21 T cell receptor beta chains below were found in one sample sequenced in a study of blood T cell repertoires in COVID-19. Method: immunoSEQ multiplex PCR; TCRdb's copy keeps in-frame clones and lacks some. The data contain about 120,000 clones, 71% of them singletons. Sequencing was performed on peripheral blood. The origin of the receptors is a human donor with acute or convalescent COVID-19. The donor label of this sample is uncertain.

The chain recombines TRBV11-2 with TRBJ1-3; no clear D. Germline loops: CDR1 SGHAT, CDR2 FQNNGV. CDR3 length: 16 residues. Trimming removed 2 bases from V and 0 bases from J, with 11 bases in between. The CDR3 spells CASSLIEGFSGNTIYF. CDR3 in DNA: TGTGCCAGCAGCTTAATCGAGGGTTTCTCTGGAAACACCATATATTTT.

In DNA form, the CDR3 reads TGCGCCAGCAGCTTGGCCGGGACACCGAACACTGAAGCTTTCTTT. It codes for CASSLAGTPNTEAFF. The V call is TRBV5-1, the J call TRBJ1-1; perhaps TRBD1 as D (6 bases). V lost 0 bases and J lost 1, with 10 bases in between. The CDR3 extends over 15 amino acids. Germline lookup yields CDR1 SGHRS and CDR2 YFSETQ.

This sequence joins TRBV6-6 and TRBJ2-1; 12 nucleotides match TRBD2. Losses at the gene ends were 0 bases for V and 9 bases for J; bases not matched to a gene: 3. Germline CDR1 MNHNY, CDR2 SVGAGI (reference sequence). CDR3 length equals 15 residues. This CDR3 is CASSYSASGGGEQFF. The CDR3 coding sequence is TGTGCCAGCAGTTACTCGGCTAGCGGGGGGGGTGAGCAGTTCTTC.

The chain uses TRBV15 and TRBJ2-7, with 8 bases lining up with TRBD1. J gave up 5 bases and V 0 bases, and 9 bases lay outside the gene matches. CDR1 and CDR2 (germline): LNHNV, YYDKDF (reference sequence). The CDR3 has 16 residues. Written as DNA, the CDR3 is TGTGCCACCAGCAGAGACATCGGACAGGGCCCCCACGAGCAGTACGTC. This translates into CATSRDIGQGPHEQYV.

V usage is TRBV5-1 and J usage is TRBJ1-1; D is perhaps TRBD1 (6 bases). Germline CDR1 SGHRS, CDR2 YFSETQ. Trimming shortened V by 0 bases and J by 5 bases, and 20 bases separated the two germline ends. The CDR3 is made up of 17 amino acids. The CDR3 region has the DNA TGCGCCAGCAGCTTGGTTGCAGGGGTTGGGGTTGGGACTGAAGCTTTCTTT. Residues: CASSLVAGVGVGTEAFF.

The chain combines TRBV15 with TRBJ1-2; TRBD1 matches at 7 bases. CDR1 is LNHNV, CDR2 YYDKDF, per germline (reference sequence). Unmatched junction bases numbered 18, after V lost 11 bases and J lost 0 bases. CDR3 length: 17 residues. CDR3 DNA sequence: TGTGCCGCGTCTACGGGACAGCGGAGATCAACTAACTATGGCTACACCTTC. Translated: CAASTGQRRSTNYGYTF.

This rearrangement joins TRBV5-1 to TRBJ2-5, with 10 bases identical to TRBD1. Unmatched junction bases numbered 8, after V lost 4 bases and J lost 5 bases. The CDR3 runs to 15 residues. Germline V gene sequence: CDR1 SGHRS, CDR2 YFSETQ. Here the CDR3 DNA reads TGCGCCAGCAGCCCGACAGGGGGCTTTTGGGAGACCCAGTACTTC. Translating gives CASSPTGGFWETQYF.

This clone showed up just a few times. This chain links TRBV4-1 with TRBJ1-6; no clear D. The CDR3 runs to 14 residues. CDR1 and CDR2 (germline): MGHRA, YSYEKL. Trimming took off 0 bases at V and 10 bases at J, with 10 bases between the two ends. This chain's CDR3 is CASSQEGGYSPLHF. CDR3 nucleotides: TGCGCCAGCAGCCAAGAAGGAGGTTACTCACCCCTCCACTTT.

The chain links TRBV5-1 to TRBJ2-2; 11 nucleotides line up with TRBD2. Germline CDR1 is SGHRS and CDR2 is YFSETQ. CDR3 length: 19 amino acids. V was clipped by 2 bases and J by 5 bases; unmatched bases: 14. This CDR3 reads CASSLPPASGGFWTGELFF. The DNA for the CDR3 is TGCGCCAGCAGCTTACCCCCGGCTAGCGGGGGGTTTTGGACCGGGGAGCTGTTTTTT.

This clone occurred a few times. This sequence joins TRBV14 and TRBJ1-2; tentatively, D is TRBD1 (5 bases). The CDR3 length is 14 residues. Germline V lookup: CDR1 SGHDN, CDR2 FVKESK. Trimming took 5 bases from V and 5 from J, leaving 15 bases between them. The CDR3 is CASSGWQGGYGYTF. CDR3 bases: TGTGCCAGCAGCGGGTGGCAGGGCGGATATGGCTACACCTTC.

The chain combines TRBV5-6 with TRBJ2-1; 9 positions match TRBD2. The CDR3 consists of 14 residues. After removal of 4 bases from V and 3 bases from J, the junction contained 2 bases not matched to a gene. CDR1 is SGHDT, CDR2 YYEEEE, per germline. The CDR3 DNA sequence: TGTGCCAGCAGCGGACTAGCGCTCTACAATGAGCAGTTCTTC. Translated, it gives CASSGLALYNEQFF.

This clone occurred once. The rearrangement links TRBV6-5 to TRBJ1-5; no clear D gene. Looked up from germline, CDR1 is MNHEY and CDR2 is SVGAGI. The CDR3 sequence is 13 residues long. Between the trimmed V and J ends, which lost 8 bases and 5 bases, there was a span of 13 bases. The CDR3 sequence: CASGTSPDQPQHF. The CDR3 DNA is TGTGCCAGCGGTACTTCCCCCGATCAGCCCCAGCATTTT.

The V gene is TRBV28, the J gene TRBJ1-2; D is unclear. Germline V gives CDR1 MDHEN, CDR2 SYDVKM. The CDR3 is 15 residues long. Trimming left V 6 bases short and J 0 bases short, with 14 bases between. The CDR3 DNA is TGTGCCAGCAGAGCCCTCGGGAGAGCTAACTATGGCTACACCTTC. Translating it yields CASRALGRANYGYTF.

The chain recombines TRBV7-2 with TRBJ2-5, with no clear D. Trimming removed 5 bases at V and 2 bases at J, with 3 bases between. Per germline, CDR1 SGHTA and CDR2 FQGNSA. CDR3 length: 11 amino acids. DNA for the CDR3: TGTGCCAGCAGCCCGCAAGAGACCCAGTACTTC. It yields the protein CASSPQETQYF.

This chain links TRBV28 with TRBJ1-2, with no clear D. CDR3 length: 10 amino acids. Germline CDR1 MDHEN, CDR2 SYDVKM. CDR3 sequence reads: CVAGDYGYTF. The CDR3 DNA sequence: TGTGTCGCCGGAGACTATGGCTACACCTTC.

V and J are TRBV29-1 and TRBJ2-3, with D maybe TRBD1 (5 bases). The CDR3 is 14 residues long. V shed 3 bases and J shed 0 bases, with 10 bases lying between them. Germline V gene data show CDR1 as SQVTM and CDR2 as ANQGSEA. The DNA of the CDR3 is TGCAGCGTTGACAGGGCTACTAGCACAGATACGCAGTATTTT. Its translation is CSVDRATSTDTQYF.

The CDR3 loop reads CSAYRGTNTGELFF. CDR3 sequence (DNA): TGCAGCGCTTACAGGGGCACGAACACCGGGGAGCTGTTTTTT. The rearrangement links TRBV29-1 to TRBJ2-2; 7 bases align to TRBD1. There are 14 residues in the CDR3. Germline V CDR1 and CDR2: SQVTM, ANQGSEA. Trimming at V came to 7 bases and at J to 0 bases, leaving 5 bases not matched to a gene.

This chain links TRBV2 with TRBJ1-2, with 7 positions matching TRBD1. Trimming took 6 bases from V and 5 from J; bases not matched to a gene: 9. This CDR3 spans 14 amino acids. In germline, CDR1 is SNHLY, CDR2 FYNNEI. The CDR3 here is CASREGQRSYGYTF. The CDR3 DNA is TGTGCCAGCAGGGAGGGACAGCGTTCTTATGGCTACACCTTC.

The chain couples TRBV5-1 to TRBJ1-5; D not resolved. The germline gives CDR1 SGHRS, CDR2 YFSETQ. The ends were cut back, 1 base at V and 8 bases at J, with 19 bases in the middle. The CDR3 spans 16 residues. The CDR3 coding sequence is TGCGCCAGCAGCTTGAGGGAGCGCGGAGGAGCGGAGCCCCAGCATTTT. It encodes CASSLRERGGAEPQHF.

The chain couples TRBV13 to TRBJ1-1, with D tentatively TRBD1 (5 bases). Germline CDR1 PRHDT, CDR2 FYEKMQ (reference sequence). The ends were cut back, 4 bases at V and 2 bases at J, with 20 bases in the middle. There are 17 residues in the CDR3. CDR3 sequence: CASSSPLRGRSNTEAFF. CDR3 DNA: TGTGCCAGCAGCTCCCCTTTAAGGGGCCGTTCTAACACTGAAGCTTTCTTT.

The chain links TRBV5-5 to TRBJ1-4; 9 nucleotides line up with TRBD1. After removal of 4 bases from V and 7 bases from J, the junction contained 8 bases not matched to a gene. Germline V gene data show CDR1 as SGHKS and CDR2 as YYEKEE (reference sequence). The CDR3 runs to 15 residues. The chain's CDR3 is CASSPWTGESEKLFF. The CDR3 DNA reads as TGTGCCAGCAGCCCCTGGACAGGGGAGAGTGAAAAACTGTTTTTT.